These 32 T cell receptor beta chains were all obtained from the same sample, sequenced in a study of T cells in Graves' hyperthyroidism and ophthalmopathy. RNA transcripts gave rise to amplified TCR beta CDR3 regions. HTBI primers were used for first-round RT-PCR of the TCR CDR3. In TCRdb, the multiplex PCR reads were re-called with MiXCR into one record per CDR3 protein. The table has 300,000 to 500,000 distinct CDR3 sequences, more than 12% seen once. The sequencing input was blood. These receptors all come from a man between 45 and 60 years old with Graves' ophthalmopathy.

This clonotype appeared many times. This chain connects TRBV18 to TRBJ2-5; no reliable D call. CDR1 is KGHSH and CDR2 is LQKENI in the germline V gene. V dropped 3 bases and J dropped 4 bases, with 9 bases sitting between them. The CDR3 extends over 13 amino acids. This CDR3 is CASSPPPGETQYF. CDR3 DNA sequence: TGTGCCAGCTCACCCCCTCCCGGAGAGACCCAGTACTTC.

This clonotype was observed at least ten times. The chain employs TRBV12-3 or TRBV12-4 and TRBJ2-7; 10 positions match TRBD1. CDR3 size: 17 residues. V dropped 5 bases and J dropped 0; count of bases not matched to a gene: 10. The CDR3: CASSHAGQGPGSYEQYF. The CDR3 DNA sequence: TGTGCCAGCAGTCACGCGGGACAGGGGCCGGGCTCCTACGAGCAGTACTTC.

Comment on this clonotype: A read error may explain this, as a much larger clone is one base away. The CDR3 does not end in the conserved phenylalanine or tryptophan, so this is likely a read error. The V call is TRBV5-1, the J call TRBJ2-1, with 9 bases matching TRBD2. With V trimmed by 7 bases and J by 5 bases, 10 bases remained unmatched. This CDR3 has 15 amino acids. Germline values: CDR1 SGHRS, CDR2 YFSETQ. CDR3 nucleotide sequence: TGCGCCAGCGCGAAATCTAGCGGGAAGAACAATGAGCAGTTCCTC. It is translated as CASAKSSGKNNEQFL.

This clonotype has a count of ten or more. V and J are TRBV30 and TRBJ1-1; tentative D call: TRBD1 (6 bases). V dropped 4 bases and J dropped 5 bases, with 11 bases sitting between them. In germline, CDR1 is GTSNPN, CDR2 SVGIG (reference sequence). This CDR3 spans 12 amino acids. CDR3 nucleotide sequence: TGTGCCTGGAACGGGGGCAAGACTGAAGCTTTCTTT. Encoded protein: CAWNGGKTEAFF.

The chain joins TRBV7-9 to TRBJ2-1; tentative D call: TRBD1 (6 bases). The CDR3 is 18 residues long. Trimming left V 5 bases short and J 0 bases short, with 20 bases between. Germline V gives CDR1 SEHNR, CDR2 FQNEAQ (reference sequence). The CDR3 reads CASSPRGQASSSYNEQFF. CDR3 nucleotide sequence: TGTGCCAGCAGCCCCAGGGGTCAGGCCTCTAGCTCCTACAATGAGCAGTTCTTC.

This clonotype was counted ten times or more. The CDR3 DNA reads TGTGCCAGCATGGACCGGGACGCCCGTTTGCACAATGAGCAGTTCTTC. This encodes CASMDRDARLHNEQFF. V usage is TRBV7-9 and J usage is TRBJ2-1, with D perhaps TRBD1 or TRBD2 (5 bases each). V lost 7 bases, J lost 5 bases, and 21 bases lay in between. Germline V gene data show CDR1 as SEHNR and CDR2 as FQNEAQ (reference sequence). CDR3 size: 16 residues.

This clonotype was counted at least ten times. The V and J genes are TRBV7-2 and TRBJ2-3; D might be TRBD2 (6 bases). The CDR3 is made up of 14 amino acids. From germline, CDR1 is SGHTA and CDR2 FQGNSA. Trimming pared 5 bases from V and 2 bases from J, leaving 11 bases between. The CDR3 sequence: CASSPSGVTDTQYF. The DNA of the CDR3 is TGTGCCAGCAGCCCATCGGGGGTCACAGATACGCAGTATTTT.

Ten or more counts support this clonotype. This chain joins TRBV29-1 and TRBJ2-7; TRBD1 agrees at 7 bases. V trimming: 7 bases; J trimming: 5 bases; junction bases outside the gene matches: 11. The CDR3 spans 13 residues. Germline V gene data show CDR1 as SQVTM and CDR2 as ANQGSEA. For the CDR3, the DNA is TGCAGCGACCAAGGACAGGAGTCCCACGAGCAGTACTTC. Translating gives CSDQGQESHEQYF.

The chain recombines TRBV28 with TRBJ2-5; maybe TRBD1 (6 bases). From germline, CDR1 is MDHEN and CDR2 SYDVKM. The CDR3 has 13 amino acids. V lost 10 bases to trimming and J lost 2 bases, with 14 bases between them. The CDR3 region has the DNA TGTGCCAACGGACAGTCGGGACAAGAGACCCAGTACTTC. As protein: CANGQSGQETQYF.

The V gene is TRBV28, the J gene TRBJ2-1; 10 bases are shared with TRBD1. This CDR3 is 16 amino acids long. V trimming: 5 bases; J trimming: 3 bases; junction bases outside the gene matches: 7. Germline-derived CDR1 and CDR2 are MDHEN and SYDVKM. The CDR3 sequence: CASSTPGTGDYNEQFF. CDR3 in DNA: TGTGCCAGCAGTACCCCCGGGACAGGGGACTACAATGAGCAGTTCTTC.

This clonotype was found many times. This chain uses TRBV29-1 with TRBJ1-2, with D unclear. Germline loops: CDR1 SQVTM, CDR2 ANQGSEA. The V end was cut by 4 bases, the J end by 4 bases, with 13 bases between. The CDR3 sequence is 13 residues long. CDR3 in amino acids: CSVGEGGSYGYTF. The CDR3 region has the DNA TGCAGCGTTGGTGAAGGAGGGTCCTATGGCTACACCTTC.

In this sample, this clonotype turned up a few times. The rearrangement uses TRBV3-1 and TRBJ2-1, with 12 bases fitting TRBD1. Germline V CDR1 and CDR2: LGHDT, YNNKEL (reference sequence). V lost 4 bases to trimming and J lost 6 bases; unmatched junction nucleotides: 16. The CDR3 is made up of 19 amino acids. The CDR3 is CASSPSRRKGQGAPNEQFF. The CDR3 DNA reads as TGTGCCAGCAGCCCCAGTCGGCGAAAGGGACAGGGGGCGCCCAATGAGCAGTTCTTC.

This clonotype was picked up many times. This chain connects TRBV11-2 to TRBJ2-6; 7 bases map to TRBD1. The CDR3 length is 17 residues. Losses at the gene ends were 6 bases for V and 0 bases for J; bases not matched to a gene: 8. Germline V CDR1 and CDR2: SGHAT, FQNNGV. The DNA of the CDR3 is TGTGCCAGCAGGGGACAGAGAACCATCTCTGGGGCCAACGTCCTGACTTTC. Translation gives CASRGQRTISGANVLTF. The variable domain in full, with the rest retrieved from reference TRBV11-2 and TRBJ2-6, is EAGVAQSPRYKIIEKRQSVAFWCNPISGHATLYWYQQILGQGPKLLIQFQNNGVVDDSQLPKDRFSAERLKGVDSTLKIQPAKLEDSAVYLCASRGQRTISGANVLTFGAGSRLTVL.

This clonotype was detected many times. The chain carries TRBV2 and TRBJ2-3; D gene unclear. V was trimmed by 9 bases and J by 4 bases, leaving 14 bases between them. Germline V gene sequence: CDR1 SNHLY, CDR2 FYNNEI. The CDR3 length is 13 residues. CDR3 amino acids: CARELETSDTQYF. The CDR3, as DNA: TGTGCCAGAGAATTGGAAACCTCAGATACGCAGTATTTT.

Notes on this clonotype: A much larger clone lies one base from this, so it may be a read error. The V call is TRBV7-2, the J call TRBJ1-2; 9 bases match TRBD1. Germline assignment: CDR1 SGHTA and CDR2 FQGNSA. The CDR3 runs to 15 residues. CDR3 coding DNA: TGTGCCAGCAGCCGTGGGACAGGGACTAACTATAGCTACACCTTC. Protein product: CASSRGTGTNYSYTF.

As to this clonotype: A much larger clone lies a single base off, so this may be a read error. In this CDR3 the conserved last residue, phenylalanine or tryptophan, is missing, so a read error is likely. This chain links TRBV6-2 or TRBV6-3 with TRBJ1-1, with 7 nucleotides matching TRBD1. V lost 2 bases and J lost 3; bases outside the gene matches: 6. CDR1 and CDR2 from the germline V gene are MNHEY and SVGEGT. The CDR3 has 15 residues. The CDR3 sequence: CASSYRDSKYTEAFS. The DNA of the CDR3 is TGTGCCAGCAGTTACCGGGACAGCAAGTACACTGAAGCTTTCTCT.

The chain couples TRBV7-9 to TRBJ2-5; perhaps TRBD1 as D (5 bases). Trimming removed 1 base at V and 4 bases at J, with 16 bases between. The CDR3 consists of 16 residues. Germline CDR1 reads SEHNR; CDR2 reads FQNEAQ (reference sequence). The CDR3 bases are TGTGCCAGCAGCTTAGATGACTCAGGGTGGGCAGAGACCCAGTACTTC. This sequence encodes CASSLDDSGWAETQYF.

There are many counts of this clonotype. The CDR3 DNA is TGTGCCTGGAGCCTCGGGACTGCCAATGAGCAGTTCTTC. It translates to CAWSLGTANEQFF. The chain links TRBV30 to TRBJ2-1; possibly TRBD2 for D (6 bases). Between the trimmed V and J ends, which lost 3 bases and 6 bases, there was a span of 12 bases. This CDR3 is 13 amino acids long. The germline V gene has CDR1 GTSNPN and CDR2 SVGIG (reference sequence).

This clonotype was picked up a small number of times. The gene calls are TRBV15 and TRBJ2-5; TRBD1 agrees at 12 bases. Germline V CDR1 and CDR2: LNHNV, YYDKDF (reference sequence). There are 15 residues in the CDR3. The V and J ends lost 5 bases and 5 bases, in that order; junction bases with no gene match: 6. CDR3 sequence (DNA): TGTGCCACCAGCTCTTCGGGACAGGGGGCTGAGACCCAGTACTTC. As protein: CATSSSGQGAETQYF.

This rearrangement joins TRBV15 to TRBJ1-2, with D tentatively TRBD1 (5 bases). V lost 3 bases to trimming and J lost 6 bases, with 11 bases between them. The germline V gene has CDR1 LNHNV and CDR2 YYDKDF (reference sequence). The CDR3 is 13 amino acids. DNA for the CDR3: TGTGCCACCAGCAGCAGATACAGGAATGGCTACACCTTC. It specifies CATSSRYRNGYTF.

This clonotype was found a few times. The rearrangement joins TRBV27 to TRBJ2-2; unclear D gene. Germline assignment: CDR1 MNHEY and CDR2 SMNVEV (reference sequence). This CDR3 is built from 18 residues. Trimming cost V 3 bases and J 0 bases, with 17 bases left between them. CDR3 loop: CASSFLGAKGPNTGELFF. CDR3 nucleotides: TGTGCCAGCAGTTTCTTAGGTGCCAAAGGCCCGAACACCGGGGAGCTGTTTTTT.

Points on this clonotype: Likely a read error: the CDR3 ends without its conserved phenylalanine or tryptophan. The rearrangement joins TRBV5-1 to TRBJ2-7; 8 bases agree with TRBD2. CDR3 length: 14 amino acids. Germline CDR1 and CDR2: SGHRS and YFSETQ. V was clipped by 1 base and J by 3 bases; unmatched bases: 3. The CDR3, as DNA: TGCGCCAGCAGCTTGATGCGGGGGGACTACGAGCAGTACCTC. Encoded protein: CASSLMRGDYEQYL.

This clonotype was counted many times. V is TRBV9 and J is TRBJ2-1; tentative D call: TRBD2 (5 bases). The CDR3 totals 15 residues. Trimming removed 4 bases from V and 8 bases from J, with 19 bases in between. Looked up from germline, CDR1 is SGDLS and CDR2 is YYNGEE. The CDR3 spells CASSPRGRLPDEQFF. The CDR3, as DNA: TGTGCCAGCAGCCCCCGAGGGAGACTCCCCGATGAGCAGTTCTTC. The entire variable domain, with the rest obtained from reference TRBV9 and TRBJ2-1, is as follows: DSGVTQTPKHLITATGQRVTLRCSPRSGDLSVYWYQQSLDQGLQFLIQYYNGEERAKGNILERFSAQQFPDLHSELNLSSLELGDSALYFCASSPRGRLPDEQFFGPGTRLTVL.

Details on this clonotype: A much larger clone lies one base from this, so it may be a read error. The V call is TRBV15, the J call TRBJ2-1; D is perhaps TRBD2 (6 bases). This CDR3 is 16 amino acids long. Trimming left V 4 bases short and J 2 bases short, with 15 bases between. Germline assignment: CDR1 LNHNV and CDR2 YYDKDF (reference sequence). The CDR3 DNA reads TGTGCCACCAGCACCATACCTAGCGCCCCCTACAATGAGCAGTTCTTC. It is translated as CATSTIPSAPYNEQFF.

This clonotype was picked up a small number of times. A read error may be the cause here, since a much bigger clone is one base away. The V call is TRBV5-1, the J call TRBJ2-1; the match to TRBD2 covers 8 bases. With 0 bases clipped from V and 7 bases from J, the junction kept 18 bases outside the gene matches. Germline CDR1 SGHRS, CDR2 YFSETQ. The CDR3 runs 19 residues. CDR3 in amino acids: CASSLAGLALGGTQNEQFF. The CDR3 DNA reads as TGCGCCAGCAGCTTGGCCGGACTAGCCCTTGGGGGAACGCAAAATGAGCAGTTCTTC. The whole variable domain, remainder taken from reference TRBV5-1 and TRBJ2-1, is KAGVTQTPRYLIKTRGQQVTLSCSPISGHRSVSWYQQTPGQGLQFLFEYFSETQRNKGNFPGRFSGRQFSNSRSEMNVSTLELGDSALYLCASSLAGLALGGTQNEQFFGPGTRLTVL.

The genes are TRBV2 and TRBJ2-5; TRBD2 matches at 11 bases. The V gene end was trimmed by 2 bases and the J gene end by 1 base; junction bases not matched to a gene: 3. CDR1 and CDR2 from the germline V gene are SNHLY and FYNNEI. The CDR3 is 16 amino acids. DNA of the CDR3: TGTGCCAGCAGTGAATGGACTAGCGGGCGCCAAGAGACCCAGTACTTC. Translation: CASSEWTSGRQETQYF.

The chain recombines TRBV7-6 with TRBJ2-2, with unresolved D. The CDR3 length is 14 residues. V dropped 1 base and J dropped 7 bases, with 10 bases sitting between them. Germline-derived CDR1 and CDR2 are SGHVS and FNYEAQ. CDR3: CASSLGGRVGELFF. In DNA, the CDR3 is TGTGCCAGCAGCTTAGGAGGCAGAGTCGGGGAGCTGTTTTTT.

This clonotype was observed many times. The chain couples TRBV12-5 to TRBJ2-5; 12 bases line up with TRBD1. V lost 6 bases, J lost 5 bases, and 10 bases stayed unmatched. This CDR3 contains 16 residues. Germline CDR1 reads LGHNT; CDR2 reads FRNRAP. The chain's CDR3 is CASGSSGTGGGETQYF. CDR3 in DNA: TGTGCTAGTGGATCGTCCGGGACAGGGGGCGGTGAGACCCAGTACTTC.

This clonotype was counted at least ten times. The chain employs TRBV5-1 and TRBJ2-1, with TRBD1 as a possible D gene (5 bases). With 3 bases removed from V and 2 bases from J, the gap between germline ends came to 12 bases. Germline V gene lookup returns CDR1 SGHRS and CDR2 YFSETQ. The CDR3 totals 15 residues. Here the CDR3 reads CASSYLGPPYNEQFF. CDR3 sequence (DNA): TGCGCCAGCAGCTACCTGGGGCCCCCCTACAATGAGCAGTTCTTC.

In this sample, this clonotype turned up a few times. The chain couples TRBV19 to TRBJ1-6; tentative D call: TRBD1 (6 bases). Trimming pared 5 bases from V and 10 bases from J, leaving 18 bases between. Per the germline V gene, CDR1 is LNHDA and CDR2 is SQIVND (reference sequence). The CDR3 is made up of 15 amino acids. CDR3 amino acids: CASSPAGGSGSPLHF. The DNA of the CDR3 is TGTGCCAGTAGTCCCGCTGGGGGCTCTGGATCACCCCTCCACTTT.

The chain couples TRBV9 to TRBJ2-5; a weak D match, TRBD1 (5 bases). In germline, CDR1 is SGDLS, CDR2 YYNGEE. V lost 2 bases to trimming and J lost 4 bases, with 9 bases between them. This CDR3 comprises 13 residues. CDR3 loop: CASSVWGGETQYF. CDR3 coding DNA: TGTGCCAGCAGCGTTTGGGGCGGAGAGACCCAGTACTTC.

This clonotype was detected ten times or more. V gene TRBV27 combines with J gene TRBJ2-1; 7 bases map to TRBD1. The trim removed 7 bases at V and 4 bases at J, leaving 13 bases unmatched. The length of the CDR3 is 16 residues. The germline gives CDR1 MNHEY, CDR2 SMNVEV (reference sequence). The CDR3 protein is CASNKNSGQNYNEQFF. The CDR3 DNA is TGTGCCAGCAACAAAAACTCGGGACAGAATTACAATGAGCAGTTCTTC.